These 15 T cell receptor beta chains came from one sample sequenced in a study of radiation and T cells in renal cell carcinoma (dated by TCRdb to 2020 to 2022). Library method: the immunoSEQ multiplex PCR assay. This immuneACCESS table, as held by TCRdb, lists in-frame sequences with V and J called but not all clones. Of the missing ones, under half trace to an unresolved V gene in checked studies; the others have no known cause. For this sample the table gives roughly 150,000 clones, of which about nine tenths were detected only once. Roughly 13% of the sample is in the top ten clones. Read against the paper, the sample's time point label means: blood 2 weeks post-SBRT. The sample's treatment or condition label is to be understood as: 15 Gy SBRT to primary tumor, nephrectomy 4 weeks later. The material sequenced was blood, taken from a patient whose treatment included radiotherapy and nephrectomy. The receptor set was obtained from a woman in her forties or fifties with renal cell carcinoma.

This chain uses TRBV14 with TRBJ1-2; D uncertain. Germline CDR1 is SGHDN and CDR2 is FVKESK. The CDR3 has 14 amino acids. Trimming left V 5 bases short and J 4 bases short, with 14 bases between. The CDR3 loop reads CASSGRLSFYGYTF. CDR3 sequence (DNA): TGTGCCAGCAGCGGGCGACTCTCCTTCTATGGCTACACCTTC.

The chain combines TRBV5-1 with TRBJ2-7, with 14 bases identical to TRBD2. The CDR3 covers 20 residues. With 0 bases clipped from V and 0 bases from J, the junction kept 11 bases outside the gene matches. Germline CDR1 and CDR2: SGHRS and YFSETQ. The DNA for the CDR3 is TGCGCCAGCAGCTTGGTTCCGGGACTAGCGGGGGTGATCCGCTCCTACGAGCAGTACTTC. Translated: CASSLVPGLAGVIRSYEQYF.

This clone has only one observation. The CDR3 region has the DNA TGTGCCAGCAGTGAAGGACAGGGAAGTATTGCGACTAATGAAAAACTGTTTTTT. Translated, it gives CASSEGQGSIATNEKLFF. V and J are TRBV25-1 and TRBJ1-4; TRBD1 aligns across 8 bases. This CDR3 has 18 amino acids. J lost 2 bases, V lost 2 bases, and 10 bases had no gene match. Germline V CDR1 and CDR2: MGHDK, SYGVNS.

The chain links TRBV19 to TRBJ1-4; 7 bases fit TRBD1. This CDR3 has 12 amino acids. From germline, CDR1 is LNHDA and CDR2 SQIVND (reference sequence). V dropped 9 bases and J dropped 5; count of bases not matched to a gene: 3. The CDR3 nucleotides are TGTGCCAGCCGGGACAGAAATGAAAAACTGTTTTTT. Its translation is CASRDRNEKLFF.

The chain links TRBV4-1 to TRBJ2-5; tentative D call: TRBD2 (7 bases). CDR3 length: 17 residues. V lost 0 bases and J 5 bases, leaving 19 bases between the germline ends. The germline gives CDR1 MGHRA, CDR2 YSYEKL. In nucleotides, the CDR3 is TGCGCCAGCAGCCAAGATTATGGCCCCGGGGGGCCGGAGACCCAGTACTTC. Residues: CASSQDYGPGGPETQYF.

The chain joins TRBV5-1 to TRBJ2-7, with D tentatively TRBD1 (5 bases). Trimming took off 2 bases at V and 5 bases at J, with 14 bases between the two ends. The CDR3 runs 14 residues. CDR1 and CDR2 from the germline V gene are SGHRS and YFSETQ. The CDR3 region has the DNA TGCGCCAGCAGCTTAGAGTATTCCAGGGACGAGCAGTACTTC. It encodes CASSLEYSRDEQYF.

The rearrangement links TRBV9 to TRBJ2-7, with a tentative D call TRBD2 (5 bases). This CDR3 has 15 residues. Germline lookup yields CDR1 SGDLS and CDR2 YYNGEE. Trimming took 0 bases from V and 4 from J, leaving 14 bases between them. The DNA for the CDR3 is TGTGCCAGCAGCGTAGATCCGGACTTGAGTTACGAGCAGTACTTC. It specifies CASSVDPDLSYEQYF.

The J gene is TRBJ1-4, the V gene TRBV19, with 7 bases fitting TRBD1. The CDR3 is made up of 17 amino acids. J gave up 0 bases and V 3 bases, and 7 bases lay outside the gene matches. CDR1 LNHDA and CDR2 SQIVND come from the germline V gene (reference sequence). The CDR3 sequence: CASSMSGTAATNEKLFF. CDR3 in DNA: TGTGCCAGTAGTATGAGCGGGACAGCAGCAACTAATGAAAAACTGTTTTTT.

The chain joins TRBV25-1 to TRBJ1-5; weak D call: TRBD1 (6 bases). Germline CDR1 reads MGHDK; CDR2 reads SYGVNS. V lost 1 base and J 7 bases, leaving 11 bases between the germline ends. CDR3 length equals 14 residues. The CDR3 DNA is TGTGCCAGCAGTGAATTCGGGGGGCCCCAGCCCCAGCATTTT. Translating gives CASSEFGGPQPQHF.

This clone has more than one count but fewer than ten. The chain has TRBV10-3 and TRBJ2-1; the D is unclear. The V end was cut by 0 bases, the J end by 10 bases, with 19 bases between. CDR1 and CDR2 from the germline V gene are ENHRY and SYGVKD. This CDR3 contains 16 residues. Written as DNA, the CDR3 is TGTGCCATCAGTGAGTCTGGCCTCCCCGGTGGTGACGAGCAGTTCTTC. Translated, it gives CAISESGLPGGDEQFF.

The V and J genes are TRBV5-8 and TRBJ2-7; D uncertain. The CDR3 totals 12 residues. Germline V CDR1 and CDR2: SGHTS, YDEGEE. Trimming shortened V by 4 bases and J by 3 bases, and 8 bases separated the two germline ends. CDR3 protein: CASSRQDYEQYF. The CDR3 DNA is TGTGCCAGCAGCCGTCAGGACTACGAGCAGTACTTC.

The chain links TRBV7-9 to TRBJ2-5, with D perhaps TRBD2 (6 bases). Germline CDR1 is SEHNR and CDR2 is FQNEAQ (reference sequence). V lost 5 bases, J lost 1 base, and 14 bases lay in between. The length of the CDR3 is 15 residues. CDR3 nucleotides: TGTGCCAGCAGCACAGTGGGGGGTTCCCAAGAGACCCAGTACTTC. The encoded protein is CASSTVGGSQETQYF. The variable domain in full, with the rest retrieved from reference TRBV7-9 and TRBJ2-5, is DTGVSQNPRHKITKRGQNVTFRCDPISEHNRLYWYRQTLGQGPEFLTYFQNEAQLEKSRLLSDRFSAERPKGSFSTLEIQRTEQGDSAMYLCASSTVGGSQETQYFGPGTRLLVL.

Remarks on this clone: Other DNA sequences of this sample code for an identical CDR3. The chain has TRBV5-4 and TRBJ2-5, with D unresolved. CDR1 and CDR2 from the germline V gene are SGHNT and YYREEE (reference sequence). The length of the CDR3 is 14 residues. The V end was cut by 0 bases, the J end by 1 base, with 7 bases between. The CDR3 bases are TGTGCCAGCAGCTTGGGTGGGGTCCAAGAGACCCAGTACTTC. Its translation: CASSLGGVQETQYF.

The chain uses TRBV7-6 and TRBJ1-2, with D unclear. Trimming pared 2 bases from V and 2 bases from J, leaving 6 bases between. CDR1 is SGHVS, CDR2 FNYEAQ, per germline. The CDR3 is 13 residues long. The CDR3 region is CASSLSENYGYTF. The CDR3 DNA sequence: TGTGCCAGCAGCTTATCGGAGAACTATGGCTACACCTTC. Supplemented by reference TRBV7-6 and TRBJ1-2, the full variable domain reads GAGVSQSPRYKVTKRGQDVALRCDPISGHVSLYWYRQALGQGPEFLTYFNYEAQQDKSGLPNDRFSAERPEGSISTLTIQRTEQRDSAMYRCASSLSENYGYTFGSGTRLTVV.

This chain uses TRBV18 with TRBJ2-5, with D perhaps matching TRBD2 (5 bases). V was shortened by 1 base and J by 5 bases, with 17 bases between the two germline ends. The V gene's germline CDR1 is KGHSH and CDR2 LQKENI. The CDR3 totals 16 residues. In nucleotides, the CDR3 is TGTGCCAGCTCACCACGCTTAGTAAACCGGAGGGAGACCCAGTACTTC. Translated: CASSPRLVNRRETQYF.